The 17 T cell receptor beta chains presented below share a single source sample, sequenced in a study of T cells in Graves' hyperthyroidism and ophthalmopathy. RNA transcripts served as the template for amplifying TCR beta CDR3 regions. HTBI primers were used for first-round RT-PCR of the TCR CDR3. TCRdb redid the calling of the multiplex PCR reads with MiXCR, one entry per CDR3 protein. In the table there are about 840,000 distinct CDR3 sequences, over 35% of which are singletons. The sample was blood. These receptor sequences come from a man aged 18 to 30 with Graves' hyperthyroidism.

This clonotype has more than one count but fewer than ten. The chain couples TRBV14 to TRBJ2-2, with D possibly being TRBD1 (5 bases). CDR1 is SGHDN and CDR2 is FVKESK in the germline V gene. Trimming left V 1 base short and J 7 bases short, with 10 bases between. The CDR3 length is 14 residues. CDR3 in amino acids: CASSQARVSGELFF. The CDR3 coding sequence is TGTGCCAGCAGCCAAGCCAGGGTTAGCGGGGAGCTGTTTTTT.

This clonotype was counted between two and nine times. V gene TRBV6-6 combines with J gene TRBJ1-5, with a tentative D call TRBD1 (5 bases). Trimming took 4 bases from V and 2 from J, leaving 12 bases between them. CDR1 is MNHNY and CDR2 is SVGAGI in the germline V gene (reference sequence). The CDR3 is 15 amino acids. CDR3 sequence: CASSFRDAGNQPQHF. CDR3 coding DNA: TGTGCCAGCAGTTTCCGGGACGCTGGCAATCAGCCCCAGCATTTT.

This chain connects TRBV29-1 to TRBJ1-4; D not resolved. Between the trimmed V and J ends, which lost 3 bases and 7 bases, there was a span of 9 bases. The CDR3 sequence is 12 residues long. The germline V gene has CDR1 SQVTM and CDR2 ANQGSEA. Here the CDR3 reads CSVDARAEKLFF. In DNA, the CDR3 is TGCAGCGTTGACGCGAGGGCTGAAAAACTGTTTTTT.

This clonotype was counted at least ten times. The CDR3 DNA follows: TGTGCCAGCAGCTGGACTAGCACAGAGACCCAGTACTTC. The encoded protein is CASSWTSTETQYF. The chain recombines TRBV7-2 with TRBJ2-5, with 8 bases fitting TRBD2. In germline, CDR1 is SGHTA, CDR2 FQGNSA. This CDR3 has 13 residues. V gave up 4 bases and J gave up 4 bases; unmatched junction bases: 2.

Turning to this clonotype: At one boundary the junction diverges from the germline segment, which might be a read error. This chain connects TRBV7-2 to TRBJ1-1, with D perhaps TRBD1 (5 bases). The CDR3 sequence is 11 residues long. Germline loops: CDR1 SGHTA, CDR2 FQGNSA. Here the CDR3 DNA reads TGTGCCAGCAGCTTAGGACCTGGGGCTCTCTTT. It codes for CASSLGPGALF.

CDR3 nucleotides: TGTGCCAGCAGCTCAGCGGGTAATCGAGCCCAAGAGACCCAGTACTTC. Translating it yields CASSSAGNRAQETQYF. The rearrangement joins TRBV7-8 to TRBJ2-5; perhaps TRBD2 as D (6 bases). The CDR3 consists of 16 residues. Germline V gene sequence: CDR1 SGHVS, CDR2 FQNEAQ. V was clipped by 4 bases and J by 1 base, with 16 bases between them.

This clonotype has a handful of counts. The chain recombines TRBV6-5 with TRBJ1-1; D is possibly TRBD1 (5 bases). Looked up from germline, CDR1 is MNHEY and CDR2 is SVGAGI. The V and J ends lost 5 bases and 7 bases respectively, with 11 bases between them. This CDR3 spans 12 amino acids. CDR3 DNA: TGTGCCAGCAGTGAAGAGACAGTTGAAGCTTTCTTT. It codes for CASSEETVEAFF.

This clonotype was recorded many times. The chain has TRBV12-3 or TRBV12-4 and TRBJ2-7; D uncertain. V was shortened by 4 bases and J by 4 bases, with 8 bases between the two germline ends. The CDR3 has 12 residues. CDR3 in DNA: TGTGCCAGCAGTTCTAGGAGATACGAGCAGTACTTC. It translates to CASSSRRYEQYF.

For this clonotype: Since a much larger clone is just one base distant, this may be a read error. V gene TRBV2 combines with J gene TRBJ2-7; 10 bases fit TRBD2. The length of the CDR3 is 14 residues. The V and J ends lost 3 bases and 4 bases, in that order; junction bases with no gene match: 3. Per the germline V gene, CDR1 is SNHLY and CDR2 is FYNNEI. The CDR3 region is CASSEGLAMYEQYF. The CDR3, as DNA: TGTGCCAGCAGTGAGGGACTAGCGATGTACGAGCAGTACTTC.

This clonotype occurred a few times. The junction departs from the called germline gene at one end, perhaps through a read error. This rearrangement joins TRBV10-3 to TRBJ1-5, with 11 nucleotides matching TRBD1. CDR1 and CDR2 (germline): ENHRY, SYGVKD. This CDR3 is built from 18 residues. The CDR3 loop reads CASSYRPGQGVNNQPQHF. The CDR3 DNA follows: TGTGCCAGCAGTTACCGGCCGGGACAGGGGGTGAACAATCAGCCCCAGCATTTT.

This clonotype showed up many times. This chain links TRBV10-3 with TRBJ2-5, with D tentatively TRBD1 (6 bases). Looked up from germline, CDR1 is ENHRY and CDR2 is SYGVKD. V shed 3 bases and J shed 5 bases, with 10 bases lying between them. The CDR3 sequence is 13 residues long. CDR3 protein: CAISERTEETQYF. CDR3 nucleotides: TGTGCCATCAGTGAACGGACAGAGGAGACCCAGTACTTC.

The genes are TRBV10-3 and TRBJ1-5; TRBD1 matches at 7 bases. CDR1 ENHRY and CDR2 SYGVKD come from the germline V gene. The length of the CDR3 is 17 residues. V lost 10 bases, J lost 2 bases, and 17 bases stayed unmatched. As DNA, the CDR3 is TGTGCCAGCAGACTCGGCATACAGGGGAGGGGCAATCAGCCCCAGCATTTT. Residues: CASRLGIQGRGNQPQHF.

This clonotype showed up many times. This sequence joins TRBV7-9 and TRBJ1-6, with 7 bases that match TRBD1. The junction had 5 bases not matched to a gene; V was cut back by 5 bases and J by 1 base. Germline CDR1 SEHNR, CDR2 FQNEAQ (reference sequence). The CDR3 totals 16 residues. The CDR3 bases are TGTGCCAGCAGCCGGGACAGTTCATCCTATAATTCACCCCTCCACTTT. It codes for CASSRDSSSYNSPLHF.

This clonotype was picked up a small number of times. The chain's CDR3 is CASSQNPEVGEQYF. CDR3 in DNA: TGCGCCAGCAGCCAGAACCCGGAGGTCGGCGAGCAGTACTTC. The chain has TRBV5-1 and TRBJ2-7; tentatively, D is TRBD2 (5 bases). V lost 4 bases and J lost 6, with 17 bases in between. Germline assignment: CDR1 SGHRS and CDR2 YFSETQ. This CDR3 comprises 14 residues.

This rearrangement joins TRBV5-8 to TRBJ1-4, with a tentative D call TRBD1 (6 bases). Germline lookup yields CDR1 SGHTS and CDR2 YDEGEE. V was cut by 4 bases and J by 11 bases, with 18 bases left in between. This CDR3 is 14 amino acids long. The CDR3 nucleotides are TGTGCCAGCAGCGGGCCAGGGGACGCGGTGAAACTGTTTTTT. Translated, it gives CASSGPGDAVKLFF. Combining the CDR3 with reference TRBV5-8 and TRBJ1-4 gives the whole variable domain EAGVTQSPTHLIKTRGQQATLRCSPISGHTSVYWYQQALGLGLQFLLWYDEGEERNRGNFPPRFSGRQFPNYSSELNVNALELEDSALYLCASSGPGDAVKLFFGSGTQLSVL.

Ten or more counts support this clonotype. The V call is TRBV19, the J call TRBJ2-2; 8 bases line up with TRBD2. Per the germline V gene, CDR1 is LNHDA and CDR2 is SQIVND (reference sequence). V lost 7 bases and J lost 4; bases outside the gene matches: 8. This CDR3 region has 15 residues. The CDR3 sequence: CASKGGGLVTGELFF. The DNA for the CDR3 is TGTGCCAGTAAGGGTGGGGGACTAGTCACCGGGGAGCTGTTTTTT.

V usage is TRBV7-9 and J usage is TRBJ2-7, with 10 bases aligning to TRBD2. V shed 8 bases, J shed 3 bases, and the junction held 13 bases outside the gene matches. The CDR3 runs to 16 residues. Germline V gene data show CDR1 as SEHNR and CDR2 as FQNEAQ (reference sequence). The CDR3 sequence is CASSPRRLAGVYEQYF. For the CDR3, the DNA is TGTGCCAGCTCCCCCCGAAGGCTAGCGGGAGTCTACGAGCAGTACTTC.